One sample yielded the 20 T cell receptor beta chains listed below, sequenced in a study of shared clonotypes between healthy human individuals. Measured with immunoSEQ multiplex PCR; TCRdb has only the in-frame clones, and not every one. The sample lists fewer than 3 million clones, approximately 90% occurring once. The sample comprised naive CD4+ T cells from PBMCs. Subset reported: CD45RA+ positively selected. The receptor set was obtained from a man aged 18 to 29 in good health. Some clones in this sample may be carry-over from other donors' samples.

This chain uses TRBV7-3 with TRBJ2-1; 7 bases match TRBD2. The junction had 9 bases not matched to a gene; V was cut back by 5 bases and J by 2 bases. Germline V gene sequence: CDR1 SGHTA, CDR2 FQGTGA. This CDR3 has 16 residues. For the CDR3, the DNA is TGTGCCAGCAGCCCCCGGGGGGTAGCGGCCTACAATGAGCAGTTCTTC. As protein: CASSPRGVAAYNEQFF.

Of note for this clone: Other nucleotide sequences in the sample specify the same CDR3. The chain couples TRBV6-5 to TRBJ1-5; 8 bases align to TRBD1. Trimming took 4 bases from V and 2 from J; bases not matched to a gene: 1. The CDR3 has 14 amino acids. Looked up from germline, CDR1 is MNHEY and CDR2 is SVGAGI. The CDR3 DNA sequence: TGTGCCAGCAGTTTGGACAGGGGCAATCAGCCCCAGCATTTT. Its protein is CASSLDRGNQPQHF.

The CDR3 here is CASSPRRPPNYGYTF. For the CDR3, the DNA is TGTGCCAGCTCACCGCGGCGGCCTCCTAACTATGGCTACACCTTC. V is TRBV18 and J is TRBJ1-2; no reliable D call. Per the germline V gene, CDR1 is KGHSH and CDR2 is LQKENI. V was cut by 3 bases and J by 0 bases, with 11 bases left in between. The CDR3 is 15 residues long.

The chain uses TRBV6-5 and TRBJ2-4, with D hard to call. The germline V gene has CDR1 MNHEY and CDR2 SVGAGI. Trimming pared 6 bases from V and 0 bases from J, leaving 12 bases between. CDR3 length equals 15 residues. CDR3 sequence reads: CASRPGELAKNIQYF. As DNA, the CDR3 is TGTGCCAGCAGACCCGGTGAACTAGCCAAAAACATTCAGTACTTC.

Worth noting for this clone: One end of the junction varies from germline; a read error may be responsible. This chain uses TRBV25-1 with TRBJ1-2; a possible D gene is TRBD1 (6 bases). Germline values: CDR1 MGHDK, CDR2 SYGVNS. CDR3 size: 15 residues. Written as DNA, the CDR3 is TGTGCCAGCAGTGTCCCGGGACCCCAAATGGGGGGCTGCACCTTC. It specifies CASSVPGPQMGGCTF.

The rearrangement joins TRBV27 to TRBJ2-7; D remains ambiguous. Germline V gene sequence: CDR1 MNHEY, CDR2 SMNVEV (reference sequence). The V and J ends lost 3 bases and 2 bases respectively, with 14 bases between them. The CDR3 consists of 15 residues. The CDR3, as DNA: TGTGCCAGCAGTTTTCTGCCTGCCCCCACCTACGAGCAGTACTTC. As protein: CASSFLPAPTYEQYF.

V usage is TRBV28 and J usage is TRBJ2-7; 7 bases map to TRBD1. With 6 bases clipped from V and 4 bases from J, the junction kept 12 bases outside the gene matches. Germline V gene data show CDR1 as MDHEN and CDR2 as SYDVKM. This CDR3 spans 15 amino acids. The DNA of the CDR3 is TGTGCCAGCAGACGGAGGACAGGTGGGGATTACGAGCAGTACTTC. Protein sequence: CASRRRTGGDYEQYF.

V is TRBV28 and J is TRBJ1-4; unclear D gene. The CDR3 loop spans 15 amino acids. Germline values: CDR1 MDHEN, CDR2 SYDVKM. Deletions cut 5 bases from V and 5 bases from J, with 15 bases between. CDR3 nucleotide sequence: TGTGCCAGCAGTGAACCCGGGGTCAACAATGAAAAACTGTTTTTT. Translated: CASSEPGVNNEKLFF.

V and J are TRBV27 and TRBJ1-5, with TRBD1 identical over 8 bases. Losses at the gene ends were 8 bases for V and 4 bases for J; bases not matched to a gene: 4. This CDR3 has 13 amino acids. CDR1 and CDR2 (germline): MNHEY, SMNVEV (reference sequence). CDR3 sequence: CASRYRGNQPQHF. CDR3 nucleotides: TGTGCCAGCCGATACAGGGGGAATCAGCCCCAGCATTTT.

With regard to this clone: This same CDR3 is encoded by further DNA sequences in the sample. The chain links TRBV5-6 to TRBJ2-2, with D unresolved. V was clipped by 0 bases and J by 2 bases, with 5 bases between them. CDR3 size: 14 residues. Germline CDR1 SGHDT, CDR2 YYEEEE. The CDR3 here is CASSLAVNTGELFF. For the CDR3, the DNA is TGTGCCAGCAGCTTGGCTGTTAACACCGGGGAGCTGTTTTTT.

The genes are TRBV5-1 and TRBJ2-7; possible D gene TRBD1, 5 bases. CDR3 length: 13 amino acids. Trimming left V 2 bases short and J 3 bases short, with 9 bases between. Germline lookup yields CDR1 SGHRS and CDR2 YFSETQ. CDR3 protein: CASSFTTGYEQYF. The CDR3, as DNA: TGCGCCAGCAGCTTTACTACAGGCTACGAGCAGTACTTC.

V gene TRBV6-6 combines with J gene TRBJ2-6; the D is unclear. Germline-derived CDR1 and CDR2 are MNHNY and SVGAGI (reference sequence). V was pared by 1 base and J by 0 bases, with 4 bases between. This CDR3 has 15 amino acids. The CDR3, as DNA: TGTGCCAGCAGTTACTGGCGCTCTGGGGCCAACGTCCTGACTTTC. It is translated as CASSYWRSGANVLTF.

Here the CDR3 DNA reads TGTGCCAGCAGTAGACAGACCCGGGGCACAGATACGCAGTATTTT. This encodes CASSRQTRGTDTQYF. The chain joins TRBV27 to TRBJ2-3, with D possibly TRBD1 on 5 matching bases. The CDR3 loop spans 15 amino acids. CDR1 and CDR2 (germline): MNHEY, SMNVEV (reference sequence). The V end lost 5 bases, the J end lost 1 base, and 13 bases lay between the germline ends.

The chain couples TRBV2 to TRBJ1-2, with D unresolved. The germline gives CDR1 SNHLY, CDR2 FYNNEI. CDR3 length: 13 amino acids. Trimming left V 6 bases short and J 4 bases short, with 12 bases between. CDR3 in amino acids: CASSGRYAYGYTF. The CDR3 DNA sequence: TGTGCCAGCAGCGGGAGGTATGCCTATGGCTACACCTTC.

The chain joins TRBV2 to TRBJ1-2; D is uncertain. Germline V gene sequence: CDR1 SNHLY, CDR2 FYNNEI. CDR3 length equals 14 residues. Trimming stripped 2 bases from V and 4 bases from J, with 11 bases between. In DNA, the CDR3 is TGTGCCAGCAGTGAACTGGGTGTAAGCTATGGCTACACCTTC. Amino acids: CASSELGVSYGYTF.

The V call is TRBV5-4, the J call TRBJ2-7; 9 bases are shared with TRBD2. The V and J ends lost 0 bases and 0 bases, in that order; junction bases with no gene match: 1. CDR1 SGHNT and CDR2 YYREEE come from the germline V gene (reference sequence). The CDR3 extends over 15 amino acids. The chain's CDR3 is CASSLDSGSSYEQYF. As DNA, the CDR3 is TGTGCCAGCAGCTTGGATAGCGGGAGCTCCTACGAGCAGTACTTC. Full variable domain (remainder filled in from reference TRBV5-4 and TRBJ2-7): ETGVTQSPTHLIKTRGQQVTLRCSSQSGHNTVSWYQQALGQGPQFIFQYYREEENGRGNFPPRFSGLQFPNYSSELNVNALELDDSALYLCASSLDSGSSYEQYFGPGTRLTVT.

This clone is a singleton in its sample. The V and J genes are TRBV7-2 and TRBJ2-7; D is tentatively TRBD1 or TRBD2 (6 bases each). The germline gives CDR1 SGHTA, CDR2 FQGNSA. The CDR3 is 14 residues long. Trimming cost V 6 bases and J 6 bases, with 18 bases left between them. The CDR3 sequence is CASSQKRGVREQYF. The CDR3 DNA follows: TGTGCCAGCAGTCAAAAGAGGGGGGTTCGCGAGCAGTACTTC. The complete variable domain, with remaining parts taken from reference TRBV7-2 and TRBJ2-7, reads GAGVSQSPSNKVTEKGKDVELRCDPISGHTALYWYRQSLGQGLEFLIYFQGNSAPDKSGLPSDRFSAERTGGSVSTLTIQRTQQEDSAVYLCASSQKRGVREQYFGPGTRLTVT.

The chain links TRBV7-2 to TRBJ2-2, with D hard to call. The CDR3 extends over 13 amino acids. The germline gives CDR1 SGHTA, CDR2 FQGNSA. Trimming took off 5 bases at V and 8 bases at J, with 12 bases between the two ends. CDR3: CASSRTVLGELFF. CDR3 sequence (DNA): TGTGCCAGCAGCCGAACCGTACTAGGGGAGCTGTTTTTT. The variable domain in full, with the rest retrieved from reference TRBV7-2 and TRBJ2-2, is GAGVSQSPSNKVTEKGKDVELRCDPISGHTALYWYRQSLGQGLEFLIYFQGNSAPDKSGLPSDRFSAERTGGSVSTLTIQRTQQEDSAVYLCASSRTVLGELFFGEGSRLTVL.

The genes are TRBV15 and TRBJ2-1; 7 bases are shared with TRBD1. V shed 1 base, J shed 9 bases, and the junction held 6 bases outside the gene matches. Germline CDR1 is LNHNV and CDR2 is YYDKDF (reference sequence). The CDR3 length is 14 residues. In DNA, the CDR3 is TGTGCCACCAGCAGAGTACAGGGGTTTGGTGAGCAGTTCTTC. Amino acids: CATSRVQGFGEQFF.

The rearrangement joins TRBV4-1 to TRBJ2-7; 7 nucleotides align to TRBD1. This CDR3 contains 14 residues. Germline V gene data show CDR1 as MGHRA and CDR2 as YSYEKL. The J segment lost 3 bases and the V segment lost 4 bases, leaving 6 bases of the junction unmatched. As DNA, the CDR3 is TGCGCCAGCAGCCGCCGGGACAGCATCTACGAGCAGTACTTC. Amino acid sequence: CASSRRDSIYEQYF.